Following are 32 T cell receptor beta chains from one sample sequenced in a study of CD8 T cells in ankylosing spondylitis listed by TCRdb under 2017. Receptors were amplified or captured by 5' RACE. Data came from an Illumina HiSeq 2500. TCRdb itself trimmed the public reads at Q25 with fastp, ran MiXCR and retained productive beta chains. Here each entry gathers all rows of one CDR3 protein and keeps the most common genes and DNA. This sample has about 400,000 distinct CDR3 sequences in its table, and roughly 22% of those were observed once. In total, the top ten clones hold about 12% of the sample. The sample taken for sequencing was blood, either unsorted or a sorted T cell fraction (not recorded which). These receptors all come from a male donor with ankylosing spondylitis or in good health (not recorded which).

This clonotype turned up a few times. The chain employs TRBV15 and TRBJ1-5; D call uncertain. The CDR3 is made up of 15 amino acids. Germline V gene lookup returns CDR1 LNHNV and CDR2 YYDKDF (reference sequence). The V and J ends lost 0 bases and 4 bases respectively, with 10 bases between them. The CDR3, as DNA: TGTGCCACCAGCAGAGATATGGATGGTAATCAGCCCCAGCATTTT. This translates into CATSRDMDGNQPQHF.

This clonotype has just a few counts. The chain couples TRBV2 to TRBJ2-5; 9 nucleotides match TRBD2. The CDR3 runs to 15 residues. Trimming at V came to 8 bases and at J to 2 bases, leaving 9 bases not matched to a gene. The germline V gene has CDR1 SNHLY and CDR2 FYNNEI. The CDR3 region is CASERAGGPQETQYF. The CDR3 DNA sequence: TGTGCCAGCGAGAGAGCGGGGGGACCACAAGAGACCCAGTACTTC.

The chain links TRBV12-3 or TRBV12-4 to TRBJ2-3, with 10 positions matching TRBD2. The CDR3 is made up of 17 amino acids. V shed 6 bases, J shed 4 bases, and the junction held 13 bases outside the gene matches. The DNA for the CDR3 is TGTGCCAGCAGCCACCCGAAGCGGGGGGGCCCGGCAGATACGCAGTATTTT. Its translation: CASSHPKRGGPADTQYF.

This clonotype showed up just a few times. V gene TRBV20-1 combines with J gene TRBJ2-1; 8 nucleotides agree with TRBD2. The CDR3 has 14 amino acids. The germline V gene encodes CDR1 DFQATT and CDR2 SNEGSKA (reference sequence). With 6 bases clipped from V and 0 bases from J, the junction kept 4 bases outside the gene matches. The CDR3, as DNA: TGCAGTGCAGTAGCGGGGAGCTCCTACAATGAGCAGTTCTTC. It yields the protein CSAVAGSSYNEQFF.

The chain employs TRBV6-5 and TRBJ1-5; no firm D call. The CDR3 consists of 16 residues. The V end lost 0 bases, the J end lost 2 bases, and 11 bases lay between the germline ends. CDR1 is MNHEY, CDR2 SVGAGI, per germline. The CDR3 coding sequence is TGTGCCAGCAGTTACTCTGCGGGGTCGGGCAATCAGCCCCAGCATTTT. This gives the protein CASSYSAGSGNQPQHF.

This chain joins TRBV3-1 and TRBJ2-5; D call uncertain. The CDR3 totals 15 residues. V was cut by 0 bases and J by 1 base, with 9 bases left in between. Germline V gene lookup returns CDR1 LGHDT and CDR2 YNNKEL (reference sequence). The CDR3 region is CASSQEVLAQETQYF. CDR3 sequence (DNA): TGTGCCAGCAGCCAAGAGGTATTAGCCCAAGAGACCCAGTACTTC.

This clonotype was recorded only once. The rearrangement joins TRBV6-6 to TRBJ1-1, with TRBD1 identical over 7 bases. V lost 10 bases and J lost 2; bases outside the gene matches: 4. Looked up from germline, CDR1 is MNHNY and CDR2 is SVGAGI (reference sequence). This CDR3 has 12 amino acids. CDR3 nucleotides: TGTGCCACCCGACAGGGCAACACTGAAGCTTTCTTT. As protein: CATRQGNTEAFF.

Details on this clonotype: Mismatch with germline at one junction end may stem from a read error. CDR3: CSARRGGAITDMQYF. CDR3 nucleotides: TGCAGTGCTAGGAGAGGGGGGGCAATCACAGATATGCAGTATTTT. The rearrangement links TRBV20-1 to TRBJ2-3; D is perhaps TRBD2 (7 bases). This CDR3 has 15 amino acids. In germline, CDR1 is DFQATT, CDR2 SNEGSKA (reference sequence).

V gene TRBV29-1 combines with J gene TRBJ1-1; possible D gene TRBD1, 6 bases. Germline assignment: CDR1 SQVTM and CDR2 ANQGSEA. V was cut by 5 bases and J by 2 bases, with 9 bases left in between. This CDR3 spans 12 amino acids. DNA of the CDR3: TGCAGCGTTAAACAGGGAAACACTGAAGCTTTCTTT. Its protein is CSVKQGNTEAFF.

The gene calls are TRBV12-3 or TRBV12-4 and TRBJ1-6; D possibly corresponds to TRBD1 (6 bases). The length of the CDR3 is 12 residues. Trimming shortened V by 6 bases and J by 12 bases, and 12 bases separated the two germline ends. The CDR3 reads CASSPQGVPLHF. Written as DNA, the CDR3 is TGTGCCAGCAGCCCACAGGGTGTACCCCTCCACTTT.

The rearrangement uses TRBV4-1 and TRBJ2-1; no clear D gene. Trimming shortened V by 1 base and J by 0 bases, and 4 bases separated the two germline ends. This CDR3 has 14 amino acids. Germline V gene data show CDR1 as MGHRA and CDR2 as YSYEKL. For the CDR3, the DNA is TGCGCCAGCAGCCAAGGGGCCTCCTACAATGAGCAGTTCTTC. This codes for CASSQGASYNEQFF.

This clonotype has just a few counts. The chain carries TRBV27 and TRBJ2-2, with D perhaps matching TRBD1 (6 bases). The CDR3 contains 13 residues. Germline values: CDR1 MNHEY, CDR2 SMNVEV (reference sequence). V gave up 8 bases and J gave up 4 bases, with 11 bases separating them. CDR3 residues: CASLAGVTGELFF. CDR3 sequence (DNA): TGTGCCAGCTTGGCAGGGGTCACCGGGGAGCTGTTTTTT.

This clonotype was seen a few times. The J gene is TRBJ2-1, the V gene TRBV10-2, with 8 bases identical to TRBD2. The CDR3 loop spans 15 amino acids. Looked up from germline, CDR1 is WSHSY and CDR2 is SAAADI. J was trimmed by 7 bases and V by 3 bases; bases with no gene match: 8. The DNA for the CDR3 is TGCGCCAGCAGTGATCTACTAGCGGCTCAGAATGAGCAGTTCTTC. Its protein product is CASSDLLAAQNEQFF.

This clonotype has only a few counts. J is TRBJ2-1 and V is TRBV7-9, with 8 bases aligning to TRBD1. V shed 5 bases and J 0 bases; nucleotides not matched to a gene: 6. Germline lookup yields CDR1 SEHNR and CDR2 FQNEAQ (reference sequence). The CDR3 runs to 16 residues. CDR3 region: CASSPRQGSSYNEQFF. The DNA for the CDR3 is TGTGCCAGCAGCCCGCGACAGGGGAGCTCCTACAATGAGCAGTTCTTC.

This clonotype appeared a few times. The CDR3 reads CASRTVVNTEAFF. The CDR3 nucleotides read TGTGCCAGCAGAACAGTCGTGAACACTGAAGCTTTCTTT. This chain links TRBV12-3 or TRBV12-4 with TRBJ1-1; D not resolved. The CDR3 has 13 amino acids. V was pared by 6 bases and J by 0 bases, with 8 bases between.

This clonotype has a handful of counts. CDR3 bases: TGTGCCAGCAGCCCCGGGACTAGCGGGGTAAATGAGCAGTTCTTC. Its translation is CASSPGTSGVNEQFF. This rearrangement joins TRBV12-3 or TRBV12-4 to TRBJ2-1; 13 bases fit TRBD2. V lost 6 bases to trimming and J lost 7 bases; unmatched junction nucleotides: 6. The CDR3 is made up of 15 amino acids.

This clonotype was seen at least ten times. This chain connects TRBV12-3 or TRBV12-4 to TRBJ2-2; a possible D gene is TRBD1 (6 bases). V lost 5 bases to trimming and J lost 6 bases, with 16 bases between them. The length of the CDR3 is 15 residues. The CDR3 nucleotides are TGTGCCAGCAGTCTAATGGGGGCACGAGCCGGGGAGCTGTTTTTT. It yields the protein CASSLMGARAGELFF.

This clonotype has a handful of counts. The chain is built from TRBV2 and TRBJ1-1; weak D call: TRBD1 (6 bases). The CDR3 covers 16 residues. The germline V gene encodes CDR1 SNHLY and CDR2 FYNNEI. The V end lost 0 bases, the J end lost 8 bases, and 19 bases lay between the germline ends. The CDR3 reads CASSEANRVESGEAFF. The CDR3 bases are TGTGCCAGCAGTGAAGCAAACAGGGTTGAATCGGGCGAAGCTTTCTTT.

The chain uses TRBV7-8 and TRBJ2-1, with 8 bases fitting TRBD1. Per the germline V gene, CDR1 is SGHVS and CDR2 is FQNEAQ. Unmatched junction bases numbered 4, after V lost 3 bases and J lost 6 bases. This CDR3 spans 14 amino acids. For the CDR3, the DNA is TGTGCCAGCAGCTTCGACAGGGGAGGCAATGAGCAGTTCTTC. It codes for CASSFDRGGNEQFF.

In its sample, this clonotype was seen a few times. This CDR3 is CASSQGSGNTGELFF. The CDR3 nucleotides read TGTGCCAGCAGCCAAGGATCGGGGAACACCGGGGAGCTGTTTTTT. The chain links TRBV3-1 to TRBJ2-2; D is unclear. This CDR3 spans 15 amino acids. Trimming took 1 base from V and 1 from J, leaving 7 bases between them. Germline V gene sequence: CDR1 LGHDT, CDR2 YNNKEL (reference sequence).

This clonotype counts as medium-sized. The rearrangement links TRBV29-1 to TRBJ2-7; maybe TRBD1 (6 bases). Deletions cut 6 bases from V and 5 bases from J, with 20 bases between. The CDR3 covers 14 residues. Germline CDR1 SQVTM, CDR2 ANQGSEA. The CDR3 DNA reads TGCAGCGTCGAGATACAGGGCCAGGCTGACGAGCAGTACTTC. Amino acid sequence: CSVEIQGQADEQYF.

This clonotype showed up just a few times. The chain carries TRBV7-2 and TRBJ2-7; possible D gene TRBD2, 6 bases. Trimming stripped 3 bases from V and 3 bases from J, with 18 bases between. This CDR3 region has 16 residues. Germline V gene lookup returns CDR1 SGHTA and CDR2 FQGNSA. The CDR3 nucleotides are TGTGCCAGCAGCTTCCCCAGGCGGGGACTCGACTACGAGCAGTACTTC. Translation gives CASSFPRRGLDYEQYF.

This clonotype has only a few counts. V usage is TRBV6-1 and J usage is TRBJ2-1; TRBD2 aligns across 14 bases. V was pared by 4 bases and J by 7 bases, with 21 bases of the junction left unmatched. Germline CDR1 reads MNHNS; CDR2 reads SASEGT. The CDR3 is made up of 21 amino acids. The chain's CDR3 is CASSAPGLAGEPTSMGNEQFF. The DNA of the CDR3 is TGTGCCAGCAGTGCCCCGGGACTAGCGGGGGAGCCGACCTCGATGGGGAATGAGCAGTTCTTC.

This clonotype was detected many times. The chain joins TRBV29-1 to TRBJ2-1; TRBD1 matches at 9 bases. The germline V gene encodes CDR1 SQVTM and CDR2 ANQGSEA. This CDR3 comprises 15 residues. Unmatched junction bases numbered 9, after V lost 6 bases and J lost 3 bases. In nucleotides, the CDR3 is TGCAGCGTGGGGCATGTGGGACAGGGCTACAATGAGCAGTTCTTC. Protein: CSVGHVGQGYNEQFF.

This clonotype was seen a few times. The CDR3: CASSLAGGGFTDTQYF. CDR3 DNA sequence: TGTGCCAGCAGCCTGGCGGGCGGGGGCTTCACAGATACGCAGTATTTT. V gene TRBV12-3 or TRBV12-4 combines with J gene TRBJ2-3; TRBD2 is a possible D gene (7 bases). This CDR3 is built from 16 residues. V shed 6 bases and J shed 2 bases, with 18 bases lying between them.

This clonotype was detected only a few times. The gene calls are TRBV12-3 or TRBV12-4 and TRBJ2-6; D not resolved. The CDR3 is 15 residues long. Trimming removed 7 bases from V and 2 bases from J, with 12 bases in between. The CDR3 loop reads CASTHQAPGANVLTF. CDR3 DNA sequence: TGTGCCAGCACCCATCAAGCCCCTGGGGCCAACGTCCTGACTTTC.

This clonotype was counted between two and nine times. The chain uses TRBV9 and TRBJ2-1; 7 bases are shared with TRBD1. This CDR3 is built from 15 residues. CDR1 is SGDLS and CDR2 is YYNGEE in the germline V gene. Losses at the gene ends were 0 bases for V and 2 bases for J; bases not matched to a gene: 2. The CDR3 sequence is CASSVVTGPYNEQFF. In nucleotides, the CDR3 is TGTGCCAGCAGCGTAGTGACAGGGCCCTACAATGAGCAGTTCTTC.

The V and J genes are TRBV10-3 and TRBJ1-1; no clear D gene. Germline CDR1 ENHRY, CDR2 SYGVKD. CDR3 length equals 14 residues. V lost 8 bases and J lost 2, with 15 bases in between. The CDR3 loop reads CAIAPKFGNTEAFF. The CDR3 nucleotides read TGTGCCATCGCCCCAAAATTTGGAAACACTGAAGCTTTCTTT.

This clonotype was found a few times. The gene calls are TRBV6-1 and TRBJ2-1; 9 bases agree with TRBD2. The ends lost 4 bases at V and 4 bases at J; junction bases unmatched: 11. The CDR3 runs 17 residues. Germline lookup yields CDR1 MNHNS and CDR2 SASEGT. The CDR3 DNA sequence: TGTGCCAGCAGTGGAACCGGCGGGGGGGCTTTATACAATGAGCAGTTCTTC. Residues: CASSGTGGGALYNEQFF.

This clonotype was detected only once. This chain joins TRBV20-1 and TRBJ2-7, with D perhaps matching TRBD1 or TRBD2 (5 bases each). The CDR3 contains 16 residues. CDR1 and CDR2 from the germline V gene are DFQATT and SNEGSKA (reference sequence). Trimming shortened V by 3 bases and J by 5 bases, and 23 bases separated the two germline ends. The CDR3 DNA follows: TGCAGTGCTAGTGGAACCGGGACGCTGGGGTGGGACGAGCAGTACTTC. Residues: CSASGTGTLGWDEQYF.

This clonotype came up a few times. V and J are TRBV28 and TRBJ2-5; the match to TRBD2 covers 8 bases. From germline, CDR1 is MDHEN and CDR2 SYDVKM. The CDR3 is 15 amino acids. The V gene end was trimmed by 5 bases and the J gene end by 5 bases; junction bases not matched to a gene: 10. The CDR3 DNA reads TGTGCCAGCAGTCAACTAGCGGATTCAAGTGAGACCCAGTACTTC. It yields the protein CASSQLADSSETQYF.

The gene calls are TRBV20-1 and TRBJ2-7, with TRBD2 matching 10 bases. The trim removed 5 bases at V and 6 bases at J, leaving 7 bases unmatched. Germline CDR1 DFQATT, CDR2 SNEGSKA (reference sequence). CDR3 size: 13 residues. In nucleotides, the CDR3 is TGCAGTGCTCAGACTAGCGGGTCTAGCGAGCAGTACTTC. It yields the protein CSAQTSGSSEQYF.